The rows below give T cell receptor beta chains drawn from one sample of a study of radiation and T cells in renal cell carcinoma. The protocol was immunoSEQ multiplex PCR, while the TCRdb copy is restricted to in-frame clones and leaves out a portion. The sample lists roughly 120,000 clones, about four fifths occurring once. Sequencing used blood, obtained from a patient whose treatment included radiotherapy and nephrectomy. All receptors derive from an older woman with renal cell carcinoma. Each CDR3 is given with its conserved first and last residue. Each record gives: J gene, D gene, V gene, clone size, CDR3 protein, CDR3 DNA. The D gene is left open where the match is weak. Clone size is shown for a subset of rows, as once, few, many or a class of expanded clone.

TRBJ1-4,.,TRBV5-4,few,CASSLSERLFF,TGTGCCAGCAGCTTGTCGGAACGACTGTTTTTT
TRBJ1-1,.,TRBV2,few,CASSDVARTEAFF,TGTGCCAGCAGTGATGTGGCCAGGACTGAAGCTTTCTTT
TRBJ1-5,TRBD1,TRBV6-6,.,CASSSTGGNQPQHF,TGTGCCAGCAGCTCGACAGGGGGCAATCAGCCCCAGCATTTT
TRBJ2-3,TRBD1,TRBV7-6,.,CASSRGQGRSLTDTQYF,TGTGCCAGCAGCCGCGGACAGGGACGATCACTGACAGATACGCAGTATTTT
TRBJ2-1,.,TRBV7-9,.,CASSLQWEQFF,TGTGCCAGCAGCTTACAGTGGGAGCAGTTCTTC
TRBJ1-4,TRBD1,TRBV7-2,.,CASSLAGQGARTNEKLFF,TGTGCCAGCAGCTTAGCGGGACAGGGGGCAAGAACTAATGAAAAACTGTTTTTT
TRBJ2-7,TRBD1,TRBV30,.,CAWSTGGKTYEQYF,TGTGCCTGGAGTACAGGGGGGAAAACCTACGAGCAGTACTTC
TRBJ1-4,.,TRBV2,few,CASSREHEKLFF,TGTGCCAGCAGTCGGGAGCATGAAAAACTGTTTTTT
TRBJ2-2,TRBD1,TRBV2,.,CASSLTGTGLTGELFF,TGTGCCAGCAGCCTAACCGGGACAGGGCTTACCGGGGAGCTGTTTTTT
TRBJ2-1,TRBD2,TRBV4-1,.,CASSQDRLAAYNEQFF,TGCGCCAGCAGCCAAGATCGGCTAGCGGCGTACAACGAGCAGTTCTTC
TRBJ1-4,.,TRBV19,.,CASSIDQRWTTEKLFF,TGTGCCAGTAGTATAGATCAGCGGTGGACTACTGAAAAACTGTTTTTT
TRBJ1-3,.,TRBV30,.,CACQPQTRAYSGNTIYF,TGTGCCTGCCAGCCTCAAACCCGGGCCTACTCTGGAAACACCATATATTTT
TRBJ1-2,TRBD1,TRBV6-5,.,CASHRGPAFGGYTF,TGTGCCAGCCACAGGGGGCCTGCCTTCGGTGGCTACACCTTC
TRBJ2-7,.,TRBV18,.,CASSPGGTATYEQYF,TGTGCCAGCTCACCCGGCGGGACGGCAACCTACGAGCAGTACTTC
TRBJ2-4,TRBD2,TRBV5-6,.,CASSFKGRGNIQYF,TGTGCCAGCAGCTTTAAGGGGAGGGGAAACATTCAGTACTTC
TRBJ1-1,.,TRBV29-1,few,CSASDWSNTEAFF,TGCAGCGCCTCTGACTGGAGCAACACTGAAGCTTTCTTT
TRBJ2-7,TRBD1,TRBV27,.,CASSAPGQGKYEQYF,TGTGCCAGCAGTGCTCCGGGACAGGGGAAATACGAGCAGTACTTC
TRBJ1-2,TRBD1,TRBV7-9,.,CASSIRTGGEGYTF,TGTGCCAGCAGCATAAGGACAGGGGGCGAGGGCTACACCTTC
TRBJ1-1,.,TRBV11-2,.,CASSLVGVNTEAFF,TGTGCCAGCAGCTTAGTAGGGGTCAACACTGAAGCTTTCTTT
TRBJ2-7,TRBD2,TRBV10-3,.,CAISGTSGTEQYF,TGTGCCATCAGCGGGACTAGCGGTACGGAGCAGTACTTC
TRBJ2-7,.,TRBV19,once,CASSIDGRRYEQYF,TGTGCCAGTAGTATAGACGGGAGAAGGTACGAGCAGTACTTC
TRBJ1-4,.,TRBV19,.,CASWTPTNEKLFF,TGTGCCAGTTGGACACCAACTAATGAAAAACTGTTTTTT
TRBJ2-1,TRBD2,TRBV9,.,CASRLGLAGHNEQFF,TGTGCCAGCAGATTAGGCCTAGCGGGCCACAATGAGCAGTTCTTC
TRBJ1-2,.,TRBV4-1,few,CASSQEPGTYGYTF,TGCGCCAGCAGCCAAGAACCAGGGACCTATGGCTACACCTTC
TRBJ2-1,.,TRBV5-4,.,CASRPDRSSYNEQFF,TGTGCCAGCAGGCCCGACAGAAGCTCCTACAATGAGCAGTTCTTC
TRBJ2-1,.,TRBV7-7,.,CASSLNRGGFNEQFF,TGTGCTAGCAGCCTCAACAGGGGAGGTTTTAATGAGCAGTTCTTC
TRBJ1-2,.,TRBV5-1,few,CASSLDVGLGGYTF,TGCGCCAGCAGCTTGGATGTGGGGTTGGGCGGCTACACCTTC
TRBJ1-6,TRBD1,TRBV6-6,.,CASSQGQGYSPLHF,TGTGCCAGCAGTCAGGGACAGGGTTATTCACCCCTCCACTTT
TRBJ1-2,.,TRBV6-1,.,CASSEAPRDGYTF,TGTGCCAGCAGTGAAGCGCCCAGAGATGGCTACACCTTC
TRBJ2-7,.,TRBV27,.,CASSLLGVSSYEQYF,TGTGCCAGCAGTTTACTAGGGGTTAGCTCCTACGAGCAGTACTTC
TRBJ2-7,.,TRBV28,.,CASRQGGYSYEQYF,TGTGCCAGCCGCCAGGGTGGGTACTCCTACGAGCAGTACTTC
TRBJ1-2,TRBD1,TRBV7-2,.,CASSLRQGAGGGYTF,TGTGCCAGCAGCTTAAGACAGGGGGCAGGGGGCGGCTACACCTTC
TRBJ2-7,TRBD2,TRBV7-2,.,CASRNSGGSIYEQYF,TGTGCCAGCAGAAACAGCGGGGGTTCCATCTACGAGCAGTACTTC
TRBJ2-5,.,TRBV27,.,CASSLRTLGGETQYF,TGTGCCAGCAGTTTAAGGACGTTGGGCGGGGAGACCCAGTACTTC
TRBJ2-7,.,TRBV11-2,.,CASSSKLQGFEQYF,TGTGCCAGCAGCTCAAAACTACAGGGTTTCGAGCAGTACTTC
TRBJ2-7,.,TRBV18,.,CASSGTSQFSYEQYF,TGTGCCAGCTCAGGGACAAGCCAATTCTCCTACGAGCAGTACTTC
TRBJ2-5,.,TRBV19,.,CASSMVRAQETQYF,TGTGCCAGTAGTATGGTTCGGGCACAAGAGACCCAGTACTTC
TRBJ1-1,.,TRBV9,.,CASSAGQMTEAFF,TGTGCCAGCAGCGCAGGCCAGATGACTGAAGCTTTCTTT
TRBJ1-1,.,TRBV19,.,CASSSGRGNTEAFF,TGTGCCAGTAGTTCGGGGAGGGGGAACACTGAAGCTTTCTTT
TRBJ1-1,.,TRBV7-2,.,CASSLSNSRRTEAFF,TGTGCCAGCAGCTTGTCCAACTCCCGGAGAACTGAAGCTTTCTTT
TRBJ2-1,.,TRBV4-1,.,CASSPQTGYNEQFF,TGCGCCAGCAGCCCTCAGACAGGCTACAATGAGCAGTTCTTC
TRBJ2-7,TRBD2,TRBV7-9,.,CASSFGGRASHEQYF,TGTGCCAGCAGCTTCGGTGGGAGGGCCTCCCACGAGCAGTACTTC
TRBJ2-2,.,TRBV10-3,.,CAISSGAGTGELFF,TGTGCCATCAGTTCGGGGGCTGGCACCGGGGAGCTGTTTTTT
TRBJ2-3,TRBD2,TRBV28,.,CASSLSGLAGGTDTQYF,TGTGCCAGCAGTTTATCGGGACTAGCGGGGGGCACAGATACGCAGTATTTT
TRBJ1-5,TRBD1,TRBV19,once,CASSIGFQGARDQPQHF,TGTGCCAGTAGTATAGGGTTTCAGGGGGCACGGGATCAGCCCCAGCATTTT
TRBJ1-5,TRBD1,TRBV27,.,CASKPGTGRNQPQHF,TGTGCCAGCAAACCTGGGACAGGGAGAAATCAGCCCCAGCATTTT
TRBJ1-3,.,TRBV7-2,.,CASSLVIQGDSGNTIYF,TGTGCCAGCAGCTTGGTAATACAGGGTGACTCTGGAAACACCATATATTTT
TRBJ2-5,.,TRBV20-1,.,CSARWFETQYF,TGCAGTGCTAGGTGGTTCGAGACCCAGTACTTC
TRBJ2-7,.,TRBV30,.,CAWRGHVVYEQYF,TGTGCCTGGAGGGGGCATGTTGTCTACGAGCAGTACTTC
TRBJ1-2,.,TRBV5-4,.,CASSSFRYGYTF,TGTGCCAGCAGCTCGTTCAGATATGGCTACACCTTC
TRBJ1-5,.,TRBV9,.,CASSQINQPQHF,TGTGCCAGCAGCCAGATAAATCAGCCCCAGCATTTT
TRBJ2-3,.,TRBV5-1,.,CASSPGRPGSTDTQYF,TGCGCCAGCAGCCCAGGACGTCCTGGGAGTACAGATACGCAGTATTTT
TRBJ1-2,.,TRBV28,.,CASSGGDMGYGYTF,TGTGCCAGCAGTGGGGGGGACATGGGGTATGGCTACACCTTC
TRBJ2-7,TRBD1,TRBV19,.,CASSTGQSYEQYF,TGTGCCAGTAGTACGGGACAGTCCTACGAGCAGTACTTC
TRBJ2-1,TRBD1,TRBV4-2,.,CASSQPTGGGYNEQFF,TGTGCCAGCAGCCAACCGACAGGGGGGGGTTACAATGAGCAGTTCTTC
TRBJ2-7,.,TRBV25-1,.,CASTAGVYEQYF,TGTGCCAGCACCGCAGGGGTTTACGAGCAGTACTTC
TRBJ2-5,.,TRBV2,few,CASSGWQQETQYF,TGTGCCAGCAGTGGATGGCAGCAAGAGACCCAGTACTTC